These 17 T cell receptor beta chains were all obtained from the same sample, sequenced in a study of blood T cell repertoires in COVID-19. Repertoires were generated with immunoSEQ multiplex PCR, while TCRdb's copy carries only in-frame clones and drops some. In the table there are around 130,000 clones, approximately 80% of which are singletons. Source material: peripheral blood. The receptors derive from a woman aged 50 to 60 with acute or convalescent COVID-19.

The chain combines TRBV27 with TRBJ2-1; a possible D gene is TRBD1 (6 bases). V was trimmed by 9 bases and J by 8 bases, leaving 17 bases between them. Germline V lookup: CDR1 MNHEY, CDR2 SMNVEV (reference sequence). The CDR3 sequence is 13 residues long. The CDR3 sequence is CASHRELEDEQFF. CDR3 DNA: TGTGCCAGTCACAGGGAATTGGAGGATGAGCAGTTCTTC.

The chain carries TRBV6-5 and TRBJ1-2; possible D gene TRBD1, 6 bases. CDR3 size: 14 residues. Trimming stripped 7 bases from V and 4 bases from J, with 16 bases between. Germline V lookup: CDR1 MNHEY, CDR2 SVGAGI. For the CDR3, the DNA is TGTGCCAGCACCACAAGAGGGGGAGTCTATGGCTACACCTTC. It translates to CASTTRGGVYGYTF.

The chain is built from TRBV15 and TRBJ1-1; D unclear. Germline V lookup: CDR1 LNHNV, CDR2 YYDKDF (reference sequence). V lost 3 bases and J lost 0, with 5 bases in between. The CDR3 length is 13 residues. CDR3 DNA sequence: TGTGCCACCAGCAGCAGAATGAACACTGAAGCTTTCTTT. Amino acids: CATSSRMNTEAFF.

The chain uses TRBV10-1 and TRBJ1-1; D remains unclear. Per the germline V gene, CDR1 is WNHNN and CDR2 is SYGVQD (reference sequence). Trimming removed 5 bases at V and 1 base at J, with 8 bases between. CDR3 size: 13 residues. The CDR3 DNA sequence: TGCGCCAGCAGTAATATAGCGAACACTGAAGCTTTCTTT. Amino acids: CASSNIANTEAFF.

The chain recombines TRBV6-2 or TRBV6-3 with TRBJ1-5, with a weak D call TRBD1 (6 bases). This CDR3 contains 15 residues. Germline lookup yields CDR1 MNHEY and CDR2 SVGEGT. V was clipped by 4 bases and J by 2 bases, with 12 bases between them. This CDR3 is CASSSGGAGNQPQHF. DNA of the CDR3: TGTGCCAGCAGTTCGGGGGGGGCCGGCAATCAGCCCCAGCATTTT.

The rearrangement links TRBV5-6 to TRBJ1-1; tentative D call: TRBD1 (6 bases). Trimming took off 0 bases at V and 1 base at J, with 10 bases between the two ends. In germline, CDR1 is SGHDT, CDR2 YYEEEE. The CDR3 consists of 15 residues. The DNA of the CDR3 is TGTGCCAGCAGCTTGGAAAGGACAGCGAACACTGAAGCTTTCTTT. It codes for CASSLERTANTEAFF. Full variable domain (missing parts from reference TRBV5-6 and TRBJ1-1): DAGVTQSPTHLIKTRGQQVTLRCSPKSGHDTVSWYQQALGQGPQFIFQYYEEEERQRGNFPDRFSGHQFPNYSSELNVNALLLGDSALYLCASSLERTANTEAFFGQGTRLTVV.

This clone was detected only once. The chain carries TRBV7-8 and TRBJ2-3; 14 bases align to TRBD2. J gave up 1 base and V 4 bases, and 10 bases lay outside the gene matches. Germline values: CDR1 SGHVS, CDR2 FQNEAQ. This CDR3 comprises 19 residues. CDR3 sequence reads: CASSSGTSGGHARTDTQYF. The CDR3 nucleotides read TGTGCCAGCAGCTCCGGGACTAGCGGGGGCCATGCACGCACAGATACGCAGTATTTT.

This sequence joins TRBV14 and TRBJ2-7; D not resolved. Germline assignment: CDR1 SGHDN and CDR2 FVKESK. Trimming left V 0 bases short and J 0 bases short, with 6 bases between. The length of the CDR3 is 14 residues. As DNA, the CDR3 is TGTGCCAGCAGCCAAGATCCGGGCTCCTACGAGCAGTACTTC. Its protein product is CASSQDPGSYEQYF.

V gene TRBV5-4 combines with J gene TRBJ2-3, with a possible D match to TRBD1 (5 bases). V lost 4 bases and J 2 bases, leaving 17 bases between the germline ends. The length of the CDR3 is 16 residues. Germline CDR1 reads SGHNT; CDR2 reads YYREEE (reference sequence). The CDR3 loop is CASSPGGAGPTDTQYF. The CDR3 DNA reads TGTGCCAGCAGCCCCGGCGGTGCAGGGCCCACAGATACGCAGTATTTT.

This chain links TRBV19 with TRBJ1-2, with D unresolved. The CDR3 sequence is 16 residues long. Trimming cost V 5 bases and J 4 bases, with 20 bases left between them. CDR1 LNHDA and CDR2 SQIVND come from the germline V gene (reference sequence). DNA for the CDR3: TGTGCCAGTAGTCCACCGACAAAACAACAAATCTATGGCTACACCTTC. Amino acid sequence: CASSPPTKQQIYGYTF.

This clone was seen more than once but under ten times. V usage is TRBV30 and J usage is TRBJ1-5; D perhaps matches TRBD1 (5 bases). The CDR3 loop spans 14 amino acids. From germline, CDR1 is GTSNPN and CDR2 SVGIG (reference sequence). Trimming shortened V by 0 bases and J by 6 bases, and 12 bases separated the two germline ends. In nucleotides, the CDR3 is TGTGCCTGGAGTGTAGGGCAGGGTTTTCAGCCCCAGCATTTT. Its protein product is CAWSVGQGFQPQHF.

The chain carries TRBV19 and TRBJ1-2; 8 bases are shared with TRBD1. This CDR3 has 15 amino acids. CDR1 is LNHDA and CDR2 is SQIVND in the germline V gene (reference sequence). V gave up 7 bases and J gave up 7 bases; unmatched junction bases: 14. The CDR3 nucleotides are TGTGCCAGTATCCGACCCCCTGGACAGGGAAGTGGCTACACCTTC. Translation gives CASIRPPGQGSGYTF. Variable domain in full (rest from reference TRBV19 and TRBJ1-2): DGGITQSPKYLFRKEGQNVTLSCEQNLNHDAMYWYRQDPGQGLRLIYYSQIVNDFQKGDIAEGYSVSREKKESFPLTVTSAQKNPTAFYLCASIRPPGQGSGYTFGSGTRLTVV.

Here the CDR3 reads CASSLSRGILAYHTGELFF. CDR3 sequence (DNA): TGTGCCAGCAGCCTCTCACGGGGGATCTTAGCGTATCACACCGGGGAGCTGTTTTTT. V is TRBV3-1 (or the pseudogene TRBV3-2) and J is TRBJ2-2; perhaps TRBD2 as D (6 bases). CDR3 length equals 19 residues. Looked up from germline, CDR1 is LGHDT and CDR2 is YNNKEL (reference sequence). The V end lost 4 bases, the J end lost 3 bases, and 24 bases lay between the germline ends.

The chain employs TRBV9 and TRBJ2-3, with 11 bases matching TRBD2. V lost 0 bases to trimming and J lost 1 base; unmatched junction nucleotides: 1. The V gene's germline CDR1 is SGDLS and CDR2 YYNGEE. The CDR3 contains 16 residues. CDR3 region: CASSVAGLAGTDTQYF. The CDR3 nucleotides read TGTGCCAGCAGCGTAGCGGGACTAGCGGGCACAGATACGCAGTATTTT.

This CDR3 is CASSRIGTSGGHEQFF. As DNA, the CDR3 is TGTGCCAGCTCACGGATCGGGACTAGCGGGGGTCATGAGCAGTTCTTC. V usage is TRBV18 and J usage is TRBJ2-1; 14 bases fit TRBD2. V lost 4 bases, J lost 8 bases, and 7 bases stayed unmatched. Looked up from germline, CDR1 is KGHSH and CDR2 is LQKENI. The CDR3 is 16 amino acids.

This chain joins TRBV2 and TRBJ1-2; D is ambiguous. The CDR3 has 14 residues. CDR1 SNHLY and CDR2 FYNNEI come from the germline V gene. Trimming took off 2 bases at V and 3 bases at J, with 10 bases between the two ends. In DNA, the CDR3 is TGTGCCAGCAGTGAAATAGACACCGACTATGGCTACACCTTC. Translating gives CASSEIDTDYGYTF.

The genes are TRBV3-1 (or the pseudogene TRBV3-2) and TRBJ2-7, with 11 bases fitting TRBD1. The length of the CDR3 is 14 residues. From germline, CDR1 is LGHDT and CDR2 YNNKEL (reference sequence). With 5 bases clipped from V and 4 bases from J, the junction kept 4 bases outside the gene matches. CDR3 sequence reads: CASSSRDRGYEQYF. The DNA of the CDR3 is TGTGCCAGCAGCAGCCGGGACAGGGGGTACGAGCAGTACTTC.